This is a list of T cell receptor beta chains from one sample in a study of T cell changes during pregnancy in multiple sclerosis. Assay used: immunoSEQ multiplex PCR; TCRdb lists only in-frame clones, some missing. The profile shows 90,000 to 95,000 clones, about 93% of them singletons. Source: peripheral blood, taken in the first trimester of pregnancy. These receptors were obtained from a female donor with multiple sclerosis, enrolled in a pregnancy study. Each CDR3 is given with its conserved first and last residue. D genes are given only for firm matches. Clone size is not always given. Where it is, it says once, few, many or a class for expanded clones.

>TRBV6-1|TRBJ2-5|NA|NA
CASSEVTFQYF
TGTGCCAGCAGTGAAGTAACATTTCAGTACTTC
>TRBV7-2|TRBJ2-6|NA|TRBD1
CASSTRTGFGSGANVLTF
TGTGCCAGCAGCACACGGACAGGGTTCGGATCTGGGGCCAACGTCCTGACTTTC
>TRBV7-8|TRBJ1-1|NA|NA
CASSLEWRITLQSEAFF
TGTGCCAGCAGCTTAGAGTGGCGGATCACCCTTCAGTCTGAAGCTTTCTTT
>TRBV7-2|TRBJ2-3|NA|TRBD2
CASSSPAMGGGTRADTQYF
TGTGCCAGCAGCTCCCCGGCGATGGGCGGGGGAACTCGGGCAGATACGCAGTATTTT
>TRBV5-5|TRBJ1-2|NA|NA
CASSLPDYGYTF
TGTGCCAGCAGCTTACCGGACTATGGCTACACCTTC
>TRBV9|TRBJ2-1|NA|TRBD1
CASSSPRQGAGNEQFF
TGTGCCAGCAGCTCACCTAGACAGGGGGCCGGCAATGAGCAGTTCTTC
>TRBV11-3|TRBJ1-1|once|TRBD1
CASSDRTGSTEAFF
TGTGCCAGCAGCGACCGGACAGGGTCCACTGAAGCTTTCTTT
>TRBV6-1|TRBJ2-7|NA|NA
CASSERDTRWDEQYF
TGTGCCAGCAGTGAAAGGGACACACGATGGGACGAGCAGTACTTC
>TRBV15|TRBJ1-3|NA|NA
CATSRGDWRDAGNTIYF
TGTGCCACCAGCAGAGGAGATTGGCGGGACGCTGGAAACACCATATATTTT
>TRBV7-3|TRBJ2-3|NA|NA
CASSFGRARADTQYF
TGTGCCAGCAGCTTTGGCAGGGCTAGGGCAGATACGCAGTATTTT
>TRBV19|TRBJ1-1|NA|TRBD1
CASTLGGQGLSEAFF
TGTGCCAGTACCCTAGGGGGACAGGGTTTGTCAGAAGCTTTCTTT
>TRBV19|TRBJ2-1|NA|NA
CASSILLDTPNEQFF
TGTGCCAGTAGTATTCTACTAGATACCCCTAATGAGCAGTTCTTC
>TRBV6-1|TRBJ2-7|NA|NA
CASSLSPDSSYEQYF
TGTGCCAGCAGCCTATCGCCGGACAGCTCCTACGAGCAGTACTTC
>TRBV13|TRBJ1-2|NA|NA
CASSRASGYTF
TGTGCCAGCAGCCGAGCAAGTGGCTACACCTTC
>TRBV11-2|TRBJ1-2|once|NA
CASSYSGEDGYTF
TGTGCCAGCAGCTATTCCGGGGAGGATGGCTACACCTTC
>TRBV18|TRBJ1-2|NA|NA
CASSPSGAYGYTF
TGTGCCAGCTCACCATCAGGGGCCTATGGCTACACCTTC
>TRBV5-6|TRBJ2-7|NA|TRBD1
CASKPATGYRTEQYF
TGTGCCAGCAAACCCGCGACAGGGTATAGAACCGAGCAGTACTTC
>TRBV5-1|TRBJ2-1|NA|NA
CASSGGYNEQFF
TGCGCCAGCAGCGGAGGGTACAATGAGCAGTTCTTC
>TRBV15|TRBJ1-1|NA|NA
CATSRDHVLIGGYTEAFF
TGTGCCACCAGCAGAGATCATGTTCTAATAGGGGGTTACACTGAAGCTTTCTTT
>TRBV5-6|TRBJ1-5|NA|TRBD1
CASSLYRGLNSNQPQHF
TGTGCCAGCAGCTTGTACAGGGGGCTTAATAGCAATCAGCCCCAGCATTTT
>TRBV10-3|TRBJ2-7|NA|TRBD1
CAIRSTGGQGTYEQYF
TGTGCCATCAGGTCCACAGGGGGACAGGGGACGTACGAGCAGTACTTC
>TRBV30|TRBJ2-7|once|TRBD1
CAWRIRGTGGNYEQYF
TGTGCCTGGAGGATCAGAGGGACAGGGGGCAACTACGAGCAGTACTTC
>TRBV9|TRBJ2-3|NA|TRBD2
CASSVASTSGGRTDTQYF
TGTGCCAGCAGCGTAGCTTCGACTAGCGGGGGCCGCACAGATACGCAGTATTTT
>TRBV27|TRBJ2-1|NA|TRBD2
CASKPKAGGPYNEQFF
TGTGCCAGCAAACCTAAAGCGGGGGGGCCCTACAATGAGCAGTTCTTC
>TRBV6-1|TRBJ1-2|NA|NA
CASSSREKVYGYTF
TGTGCCAGCAGTTCCCGGGAGAAGGTTTATGGCTACACCTTC
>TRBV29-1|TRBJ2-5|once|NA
CSVEDWEMTGREETQYF
TGCAGCGTTGAAGATTGGGAGATGACGGGGAGAGAAGAGACCCAGTACTTC
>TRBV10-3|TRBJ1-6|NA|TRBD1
CAISSGDRGPNSPLHF
TGTGCCATCAGTAGTGGGGACAGGGGGCCTAATTCACCCCTCCACTTT
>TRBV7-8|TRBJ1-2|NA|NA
CASSLGSSAGNYGYTF
TGTGCCAGCAGCTTAGGGAGTTCGGCGGGTAACTATGGCTACACCTTC
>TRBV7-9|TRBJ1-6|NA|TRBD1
CASSTRTGAAIYSPLHF
TGTGCCAGCAGCACCAGGACAGGGGCCGCAATTTATTCACCCCTCCACTTT
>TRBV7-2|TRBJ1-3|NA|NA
CASSLYPIGNTIYF
TGTGCCAGCAGCTTATACCCCATCGGGAACACCATATATTTT
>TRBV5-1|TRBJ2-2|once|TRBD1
CASRPPRQGYTGELFF
TGCGCCAGCAGACCCCCAAGACAGGGTTACACCGGGGAGCTGTTTTTT
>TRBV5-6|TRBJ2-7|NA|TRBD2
CASSWGGTSYEQYF
TGTGCCAGCAGCTGGGGGGGAACCTCCTACGAGCAGTACTTC
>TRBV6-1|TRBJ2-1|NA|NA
CASSELWWAQGKKNEQFF
TGTGCCAGCAGTGAATTGTGGTGGGCCCAGGGGAAGAAAAATGAGCAGTTCTTC
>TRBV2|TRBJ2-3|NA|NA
CASETPTGQGRTDTQYF
TGTGCCAGCGAGACTCCGACCGGGCAGGGGCGCACAGATACGCAGTATTTT
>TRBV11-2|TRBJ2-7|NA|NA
CASSLVGLEQYF
TGTGCCAGCAGCTTAGTTGGGCTAGAGCAGTACTTC
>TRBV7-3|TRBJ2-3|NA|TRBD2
CASSSSGGAADTQYF
TGTGCCAGCAGCTCTAGCGGGGGGGCCGCAGATACGCAGTATTTT
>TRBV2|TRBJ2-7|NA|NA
CALQEVISYEQYF
TGTGCCCTCCAGGAGGTGATCTCCTACGAGCAGTACTTC
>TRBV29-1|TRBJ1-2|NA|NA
CSVGTNSANYGYTF
TGCAGCGTTGGTACGAACAGTGCGAACTATGGCTACACCTTC
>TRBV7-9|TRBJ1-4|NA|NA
CASSSEQGLFF
TGTGCCAGCAGCTCCGAACAGGGCCTGTTTTTT
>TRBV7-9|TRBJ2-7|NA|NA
CASSQRRVTPEGYEQYF
TGTGCCAGCAGCCAAAGGAGGGTTACCCCTGAAGGCTACGAGCAGTACTTC
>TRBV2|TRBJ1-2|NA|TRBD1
CATRDRTNYGYTF
TGTGCCACCCGGGACAGGACTAACTATGGCTACACCTTC
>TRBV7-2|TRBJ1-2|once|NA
CASTSYGYTF
TGTGCCAGCACCTCCTATGGCTACACCTTC
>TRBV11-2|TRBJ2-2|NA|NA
CASSTLRANTGELFF
TGTGCCAGCAGCACCCTCAGGGCGAACACCGGGGAGCTGTTTTTT
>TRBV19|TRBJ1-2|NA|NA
CASSMAAQDGYTF
TGTGCCAGTAGTATGGCAGCCCAGGATGGCTACACCTTC
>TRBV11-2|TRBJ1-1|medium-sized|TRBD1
CASSSWTGRTEAFF
TGTGCCAGCAGCTCGTGGACAGGTCGGACTGAAGCTTTCTTT
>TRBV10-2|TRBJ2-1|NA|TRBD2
CASLGLASEQFF
TGCGCCAGTCTGGGACTAGCTAGTGAGCAGTTCTTC
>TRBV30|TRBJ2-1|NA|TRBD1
CAWSLGGVNEQFF
TGTGCCTGGAGTCTAGGGGGCGTCAATGAGCAGTTCTTC
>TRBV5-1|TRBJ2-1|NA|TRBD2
CASTSGETRNEQFF
TGCGCCAGCACTAGCGGGGAGACCCGCAATGAGCAGTTCTTC